This TCR beta chain came from a study of T cells after posttransplantation cyclophosphamide. The study, taken as a whole, reports: Blood and skin or GI T cell repertoires showed limited TRB overlap. TRB clonality was highly associated with recipient CMV seropositivity and reactivation. Later post-transplant blood repertoires were often dominated by donor CD8+ memory clones.

Only in-frame clones appear in the TCRdb table, and some are missing; sequencing was by immunoSEQ multiplex PCR. Listed for the sample are approximately 26,000 clones, none seen a single time. The germline V gene encodes CDR1 LGHNA and CDR2 YSLEER. This CDR3 region has 17 residues. Unmatched junction bases numbered 10, after V lost 1 base and J lost 7 bases. Peripheral blood was collected from the related graft donor on the marrow donation day. This clone was observed at least ten times. As yet, its antigen is unknown. The chain recombines TRBV4-3 with TRBJ2-1, with 10 nucleotides matching TRBD1. The specimen was PBMCs. The TCR sequence derives from a woman in her fifties or sixties in good health, CMV-negative, and a related stem cell transplant donor. CDR3 bases: TGCGCCAGCAGCCAAGGGAGGGACAGGGGTGTTGGAAATGAGCAGTTCTTC. As protein: CASSQGRDRGVGNEQFF.